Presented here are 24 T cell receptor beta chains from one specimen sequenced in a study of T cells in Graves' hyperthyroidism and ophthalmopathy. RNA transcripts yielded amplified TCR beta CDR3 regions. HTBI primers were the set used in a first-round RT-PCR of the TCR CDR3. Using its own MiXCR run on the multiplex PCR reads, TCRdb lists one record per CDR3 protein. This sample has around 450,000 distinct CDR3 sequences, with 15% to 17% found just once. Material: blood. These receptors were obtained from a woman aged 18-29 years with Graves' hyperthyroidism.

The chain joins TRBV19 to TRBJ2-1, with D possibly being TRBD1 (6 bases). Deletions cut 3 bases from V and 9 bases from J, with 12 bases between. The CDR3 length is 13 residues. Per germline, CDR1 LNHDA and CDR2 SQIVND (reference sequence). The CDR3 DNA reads TGTGCCAGTAGTATCGTGGGGGCCGGTGAGCAGTTCTTC. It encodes CASSIVGAGEQFF.

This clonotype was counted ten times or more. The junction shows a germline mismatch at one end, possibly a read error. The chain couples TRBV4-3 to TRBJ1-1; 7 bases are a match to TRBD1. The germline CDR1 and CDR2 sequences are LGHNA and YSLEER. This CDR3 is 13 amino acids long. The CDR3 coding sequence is TGTGCCAGCAGCCAGGGGGTTGGGACTGAAGCTTTCTTT. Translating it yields CASSQGVGTEAFF.

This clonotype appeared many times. The CDR3 spells CASTGQGLSGNTIYF. The DNA for the CDR3 is TGTGCCAGCACCGGACAGGGCCTCTCTGGAAACACCATATATTTT. The chain couples TRBV2 to TRBJ1-3; 8 bases are shared with TRBD1. The CDR3 length is 15 residues. CDR1 is SNHLY, CDR2 FYNNEI, per germline. J gave up 0 bases and V 7 bases, and 5 bases lay outside the gene matches.

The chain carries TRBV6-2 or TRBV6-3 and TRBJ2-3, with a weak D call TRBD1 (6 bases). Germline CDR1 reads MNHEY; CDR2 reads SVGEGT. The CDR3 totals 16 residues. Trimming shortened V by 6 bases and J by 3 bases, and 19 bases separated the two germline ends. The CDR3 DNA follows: TGTGCCAGCAGCCGACGGGACGCAGGGGCGACAGATACGCAGTATTTT. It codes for CASSRRDAGATDTQYF.

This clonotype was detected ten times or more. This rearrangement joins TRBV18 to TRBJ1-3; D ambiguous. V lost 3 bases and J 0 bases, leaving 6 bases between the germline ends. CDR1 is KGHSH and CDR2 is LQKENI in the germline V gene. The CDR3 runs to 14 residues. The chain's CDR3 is CASSPWDSGNTIYF. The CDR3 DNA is TGTGCCAGCTCACCCTGGGACTCTGGAAACACCATATATTTT. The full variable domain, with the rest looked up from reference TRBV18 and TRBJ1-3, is NAGVMQNPRHLVRRRGQEARLRCSPMKGHSHVYWYRQLPEEGLKFMVYLQKENIIDESGMPKERFSAEFPKEGPSILRIQQVVRGDSAAYFCASSPWDSGNTIYFGEGSWLTVV.

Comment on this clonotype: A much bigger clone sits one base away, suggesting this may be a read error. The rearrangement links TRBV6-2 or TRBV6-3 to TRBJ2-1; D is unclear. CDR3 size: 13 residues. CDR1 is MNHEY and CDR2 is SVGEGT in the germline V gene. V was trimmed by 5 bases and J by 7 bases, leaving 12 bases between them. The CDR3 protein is CASSGKMGNEQFF. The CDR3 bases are TGTGCCAGCAGTGGCAAAATGGGGAATGAGCAGTTCTTC.

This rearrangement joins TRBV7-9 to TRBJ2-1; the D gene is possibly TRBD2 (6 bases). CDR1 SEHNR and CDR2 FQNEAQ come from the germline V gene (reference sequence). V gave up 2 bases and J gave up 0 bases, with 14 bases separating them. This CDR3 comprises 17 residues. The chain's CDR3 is CASSLSAGSSSYNEQFF. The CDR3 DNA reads TGTGCCAGCAGCTTATCAGCGGGTTCAAGCTCCTACAATGAGCAGTTCTTC.

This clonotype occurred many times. The CDR3 bases are TGTGCCAGCAGTTTTAAGGATCGTGGCAATCAGCCCCAGCATTTT. It codes for CASSFKDRGNQPQHF. This sequence joins TRBV28 and TRBJ1-5; D is unresolved. CDR1 MDHEN and CDR2 SYDVKM come from the germline V gene. Deletions cut 3 bases from V and 2 bases from J, with 11 bases between. This CDR3 has 15 amino acids.

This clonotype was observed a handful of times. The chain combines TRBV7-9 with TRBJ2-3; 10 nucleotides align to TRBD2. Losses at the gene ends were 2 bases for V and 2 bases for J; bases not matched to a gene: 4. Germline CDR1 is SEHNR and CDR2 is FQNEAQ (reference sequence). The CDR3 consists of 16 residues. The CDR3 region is CASSLSTSGDTDTQYF. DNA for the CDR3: TGTGCCAGCAGCTTAAGCACTAGCGGGGACACAGATACGCAGTATTTT.

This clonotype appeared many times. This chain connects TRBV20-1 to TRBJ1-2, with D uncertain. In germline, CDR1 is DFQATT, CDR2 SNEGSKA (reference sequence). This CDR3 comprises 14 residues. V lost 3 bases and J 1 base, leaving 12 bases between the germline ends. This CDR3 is CSARADGFNYGYTF. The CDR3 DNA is TGCAGTGCTAGGGCGGACGGCTTTAACTATGGCTACACCTTC.

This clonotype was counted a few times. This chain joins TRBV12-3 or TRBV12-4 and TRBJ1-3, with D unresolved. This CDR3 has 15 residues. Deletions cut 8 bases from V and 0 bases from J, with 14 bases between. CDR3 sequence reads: CASSKAVLSGNTIYF. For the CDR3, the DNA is TGTGCCAGCTCAAAGGCGGTTCTCTCTGGAAACACCATATATTTT.

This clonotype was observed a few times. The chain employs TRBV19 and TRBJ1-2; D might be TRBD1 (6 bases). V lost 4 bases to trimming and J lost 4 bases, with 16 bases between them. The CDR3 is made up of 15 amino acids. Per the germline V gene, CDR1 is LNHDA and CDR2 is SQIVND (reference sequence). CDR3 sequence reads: CASSRSQGTLYGYTF. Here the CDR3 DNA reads TGTGCCAGTAGTAGAAGCCAGGGGACTCTCTATGGCTACACCTTC.

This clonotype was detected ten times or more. DNA of the CDR3: TGTGCCACCGAGATGAGGGTAGCGCGTAAGCGTTGGACAGATACGCAGTATTTT. As protein: CATEMRVARKRWTDTQYF. The chain is built from TRBV28 and TRBJ2-3, with a weak D call TRBD2 (5 bases). This CDR3 comprises 18 residues. The V end lost 10 bases, the J end lost 3 bases, and 29 bases lay between the germline ends. Germline V gene sequence: CDR1 MDHEN, CDR2 SYDVKM.

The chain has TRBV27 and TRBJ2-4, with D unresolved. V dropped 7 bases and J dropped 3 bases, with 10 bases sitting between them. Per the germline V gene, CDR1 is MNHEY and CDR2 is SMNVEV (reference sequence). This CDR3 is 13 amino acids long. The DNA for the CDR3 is TGTGCCAGCAAACAGTACAACAAAAACATTCAGTACTTC. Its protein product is CASKQYNKNIQYF.

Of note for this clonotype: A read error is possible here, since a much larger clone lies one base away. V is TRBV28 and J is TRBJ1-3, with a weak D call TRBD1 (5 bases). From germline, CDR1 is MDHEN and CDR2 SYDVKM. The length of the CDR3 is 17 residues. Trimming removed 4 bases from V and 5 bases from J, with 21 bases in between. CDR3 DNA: TGTGCCAGCAGTTCGGTGGCCGGGGCAGGAAAAAGAAACACCATATATTTT. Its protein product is CASSSVAGAGKRNTIYF.

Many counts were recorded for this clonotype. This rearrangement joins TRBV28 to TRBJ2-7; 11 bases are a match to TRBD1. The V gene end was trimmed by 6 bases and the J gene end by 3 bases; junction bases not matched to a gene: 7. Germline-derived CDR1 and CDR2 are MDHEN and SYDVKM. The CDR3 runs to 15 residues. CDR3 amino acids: CASSYSGTGGYEQYF. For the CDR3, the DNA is TGTGCCAGCAGCTATTCGGGGACAGGGGGCTACGAGCAGTACTTC.

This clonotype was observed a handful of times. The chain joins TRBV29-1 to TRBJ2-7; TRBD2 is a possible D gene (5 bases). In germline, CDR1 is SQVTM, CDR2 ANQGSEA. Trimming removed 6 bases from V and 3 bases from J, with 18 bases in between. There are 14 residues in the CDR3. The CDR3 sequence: CSVRGQGYGYEQYF. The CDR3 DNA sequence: TGCAGCGTCCGCGGGCAAGGGTACGGCTACGAGCAGTACTTC.

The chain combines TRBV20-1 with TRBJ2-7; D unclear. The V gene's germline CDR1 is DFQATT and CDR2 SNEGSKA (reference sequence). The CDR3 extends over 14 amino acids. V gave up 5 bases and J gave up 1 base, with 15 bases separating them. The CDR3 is CSAGSPGLSYEQYF. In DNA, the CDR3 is TGCAGTGCTGGAAGCCCGGGCCTTTCCTACGAGCAGTACTTC.

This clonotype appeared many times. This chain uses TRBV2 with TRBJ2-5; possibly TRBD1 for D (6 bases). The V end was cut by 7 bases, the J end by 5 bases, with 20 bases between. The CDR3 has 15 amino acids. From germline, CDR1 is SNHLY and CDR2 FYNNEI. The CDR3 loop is CASNPQTDSTETQYF. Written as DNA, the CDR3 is TGTGCCAGCAACCCCCAGACGGACAGTACGGAGACCCAGTACTTC.

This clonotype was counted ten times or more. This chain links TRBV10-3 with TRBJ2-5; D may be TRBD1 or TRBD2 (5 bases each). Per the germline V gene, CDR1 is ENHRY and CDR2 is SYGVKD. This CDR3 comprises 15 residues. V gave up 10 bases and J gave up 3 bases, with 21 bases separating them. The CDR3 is CASRDRDVQKETQYF. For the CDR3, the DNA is TGTGCCAGCAGGGACCGGGACGTCCAAAAAGAGACCCAGTACTTC.

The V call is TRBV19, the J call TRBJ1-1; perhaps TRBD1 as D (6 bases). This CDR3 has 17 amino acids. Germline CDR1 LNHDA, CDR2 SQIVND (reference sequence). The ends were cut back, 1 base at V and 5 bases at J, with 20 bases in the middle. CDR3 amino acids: CASSIGWDIGSRTEAFF. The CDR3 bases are TGTGCCAGTAGTATAGGGTGGGACATCGGGAGCAGGACTGAAGCTTTCTTT. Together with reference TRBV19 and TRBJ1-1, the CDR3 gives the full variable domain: DGGITQSPKYLFRKEGQNVTLSCEQNLNHDAMYWYRQDPGQGLRLIYYSQIVNDFQKGDIAEGYSVSREKKESFPLTVTSAQKNPTAFYLCASSIGWDIGSRTEAFFGQGTRLTVV.

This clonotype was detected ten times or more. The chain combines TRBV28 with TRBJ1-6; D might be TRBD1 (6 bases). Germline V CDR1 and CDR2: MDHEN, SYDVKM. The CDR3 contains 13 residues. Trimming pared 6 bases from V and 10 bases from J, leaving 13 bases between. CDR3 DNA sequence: TGTGCCAGCAGACCAGGGGAGGTATCACCCCTCCACTTT. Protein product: CASRPGEVSPLHF.

The DNA of the CDR3 is TGTGCCAGCAGTTGGCTGGATAATTCACCCCTCCACTTT. As protein: CASSWLDNSPLHF. The chain has TRBV6-1 and TRBJ1-6; D is undetermined. The CDR3 covers 13 residues. V was shortened by 5 bases and J by 5 bases, with 7 bases between the two germline ends. Germline loops: CDR1 MNHNS, CDR2 SASEGT.

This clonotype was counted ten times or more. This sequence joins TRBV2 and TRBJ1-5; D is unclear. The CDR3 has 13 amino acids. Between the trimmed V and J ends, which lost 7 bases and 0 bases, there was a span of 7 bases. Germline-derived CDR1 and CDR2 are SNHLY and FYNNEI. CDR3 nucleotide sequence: TGTGCCAGCAAAATAAATAGCAATCAGCCCCAGCATTTT. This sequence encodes CASKINSNQPQHF.